This TCR beta chain was observed in a study of blood T cell repertoires in COVID-19. Looking at the study overall: Spain, Italy and the United States supplied samples that represented acute and convalescent COVID-19. The analysed material was cDNA or gDNA that came from T cells, B-cell-depleted T cells, or PBMCs.

The V gene's germline CDR1 is KGHSH and CDR2 LQKENI. This CDR3 has 16 residues. V lost 3 bases, J lost 1 base, and 15 bases lay in between. Per the original data handling: Reference gene primer amplification gave estimated nucleated cell counts. TCRdb keeps only in-frame clones here, not all; method: immunoSEQ multiplex PCR. V and J calls plus clone size are reproduced from that table; the DNA served to infer D and trimming. The sample lists 70,000 to 95,000 clones; roughly 89% were seen once. The chain employs TRBV18 and TRBJ1-1, with a tentative D call TRBD1 (5 bases). The TCR was taken from a man between 65 and 80 years old with active or convalescent COVID-19. Sequenced input: peripheral blood. CDR3 nucleotides: TGTGCCAGCTCACCGGCCTCCCAGGGAAGGAACACTGAAGCTTTCTTT. This translates into CASSPASQGRNTEAFF.